The 6 T cell receptor beta chains presented below share a single source sample, sequenced in a study of CD8 T cells in ankylosing spondylitis. From the 5' RACE reads, TCRdb called clonotypes with MiXCR, one entry per CDR3 protein. The sample consists of about 110,000 distinct CDR3 sequences, about 24% of them appearing once. The material sequenced was synovial fluid, either unsorted or a sorted T cell fraction (not recorded which). These receptors all stem from a male donor with ankylosing spondylitis.

This clonotype was seen a handful of times. The chain employs TRBV20-1 and TRBJ2-7, with 7 bases lining up with TRBD2. Per germline, CDR1 DFQATT and CDR2 SNEGSKA (reference sequence). The V gene end was trimmed by 1 base and the J gene end by 5 bases; junction bases not matched to a gene: 5. This CDR3 comprises 13 residues. CDR3 amino acids: CSARASGDHEQYV. CDR3 DNA sequence: TGCAGTGCTAGAGCCAGCGGGGACCACGAGCAGTACGTC.

This clonotype showed up just a few times. V and J are TRBV19 and TRBJ1-1; D is possibly TRBD1 (6 bases). The CDR3 sequence is 14 residues long. Germline V lookup: CDR1 LNHDA, CDR2 SQIVND (reference sequence). The V and J ends lost 7 bases and 0 bases respectively, with 12 bases between them. The CDR3 DNA is TGTGCCAGTACCACGGGACACTTGAACACTGAAGCTTTCTTT. Its translation is CASTTGHLNTEAFF.

The chain joins TRBV5-1 to TRBJ2-7; D unclear. The CDR3 loop spans 14 amino acids. In germline, CDR1 is SGHRS, CDR2 YFSETQ. V was shortened by 3 bases and J by 2 bases, with 12 bases between the two germline ends. CDR3 in DNA: TGCGCCAGCAGCTATGCAGCGAGGACCTACGAGCAGTACTTC. It is translated as CASSYAARTYEQYF.

This rearrangement joins TRBV20-1 to TRBJ2-3; 10 nucleotides line up with TRBD2. Germline values: CDR1 DFQATT, CDR2 SNEGSKA (reference sequence). CDR3 length equals 18 residues. Losses at the gene ends were 0 bases for V and 4 bases for J; bases not matched to a gene: 13. The CDR3 protein is CSARDQRSSGSSADTQYF. The CDR3 nucleotides read TGCAGTGCTAGAGATCAACGCTCTAGCGGGAGTAGCGCAGATACGCAGTATTTT.

CDR3 nucleotides: TGTGCCAGCAGCCAAGGCTACGGAGGGGGCGATCAGCCCCAGCATTTT. It translates to CASSQGYGGGDQPQHF. The V gene is TRBV3-1, the J gene TRBJ1-5; 7 bases align to TRBD1. The V segment lost 1 base and the J segment 5 bases; nucleotides outside the gene matches: 8. Germline values: CDR1 LGHDT, CDR2 YNNKEL (reference sequence). The CDR3 covers 16 residues.

This clonotype was seen at least ten times. The chain recombines TRBV12-3 or TRBV12-4 with TRBJ2-2, with 11 bases identical to TRBD2. Trimming at V came to 6 bases and at J to 5 bases, leaving 2 bases not matched to a gene. The CDR3 contains 14 residues. CDR3 residues: CASRGLAETGELFF. CDR3 nucleotides: TGTGCCAGCAGGGGACTAGCGGAAACCGGGGAGCTGTTTTTT.